This TCR beta chain was sequenced for a study of early T cells in non-severe SARS-CoV-2 infection. Study at large: Sequencing of unsorted whole blood was done on bulk RNA, leaving chains unpaired.

About this clonotype itself: Its specificity is unknown.

The V gene's germline CDR1 is MNHEY and CDR2 SMNVEV (reference sequence). Trimming removed 6 bases from V and 1 base from J, with 7 bases in between. The CDR3 has 13 residues. General study findings and limits: Clonotype matching in VDJdb favored anti-spike CD8 responses and did not capture private and CD4 specificities.

Unique molecular identifiers tagged individual cDNA molecules. TCRdb independently ran MiXCR on the 5' RACE reads; one entry per CDR3 protein. This sample carries roughly 70,000 distinct CDR3 sequences, around 14% of them seen once, and the ten largest clones take roughly 8%. The V call is TRBV27, the J call TRBJ2-1; D unclear. Input material: whole blood. The TCR originated in an adult who was a healthcare worker with PCR-confirmed SARS-CoV-2 infection or an uninfected control (not recorded which). In nucleotides, the CDR3 is TGTGCCAGCAGGAAGACATCCTACAATGAGCAGTTCTTC. This gives the protein CASRKTSYNEQFF.